These T cell receptor beta chains were read from a single sample in a study of OX40 agonist ivuxolimab in advanced cancers. Repertoires were generated with immunoSEQ multiplex PCR, while TCRdb's copy carries only in-frame clones and drops some. Of 30,000 to 35,000 clones listed, approximately 89% were seen once; the top ten hold approximately 40%. Specimen: CD4+ or CD8+ T cells sorted from blood, collected in a trial of the OX40 agonist ivuxolimab. The receptors were gathered from an adult with an advanced solid tumor such as melanoma, head and neck, liver or kidney cancer. CDR3s include the opening cysteine and the closing phenylalanine or tryptophan. A D gene is named only where the DNA matches it firmly. Clone size is not always given. Where it is, it says once, few, many or a class for expanded clones.

V	D	size	J	CDR3	DNA
TRBV21-1	-	-	TRBJ2-7	CASIGPTGGWPLGEQYF	TGTGCCAGCATCGGGCCCACAGGGGGCTGGCCTCTGGGCGAGCAGTACTTC
TRBV5-1	TRBD1	-	TRBJ1-2	CASSTEDRGLGPVGYTF	TGCGCCAGCAGCACAGAGGACAGGGGGCTAGGGCCTGTTGGCTACACCTTC
TRBV5-4	-	-	TRBJ2-3	CASSLTWGGTDTQYF	TGTGCCAGCAGCTTAACCTGGGGCGGCACAGATACGCAGTATTTT
TRBV4-1	TRBD1	-	TRBJ1-4	CASSQGQGILFF	TGCGCCAGCAGCCAAGGACAGGGGATTCTGTTTTTT
TRBV10-1	-	-	TRBJ2-7	CASSDSYEQYF	TGCGCCAGCAGTGACTCCTACGAGCAGTACTTC
TRBV5-6	TRBD1	-	TRBJ2-7	CASSFGTGNYEQYF	TGTGCCAGCAGCTTTGGGACAGGGAACTACGAGCAGTACTTC
TRBV6-5	-	-	TRBJ1-2	CASRPGINYGYTF	TGTGCCAGCAGGCCGGGGATTAACTATGGCTACACCTTC
TRBV6-5	TRBD2	-	TRBJ2-1	CASTQKRGGYNEQFF	TGTGCCAGCACCCAAAAGCGGGGGGGCTACAATGAGCAGTTCTTC
TRBV5-4	-	-	TRBJ1-1	CASSLTGLETEAFF	TGTGCCAGCAGCTTGACGGGTTTGGAAACTGAAGCTTTCTTT
TRBV4-2	-	-	TRBJ2-7	CASSQGHGTSYEQYF	TGTGCCAGCAGCCAAGGACACGGGACCTCCTACGAGCAGTACTTC
TRBV19	TRBD1	-	TRBJ1-5	CASSIGNRGLRPQHF	TGTGCCAGTAGTATTGGGAACAGGGGTTTGCGGCCCCAGCATTTT
TRBV25-1	-	-	TRBJ1-1	CASSELGGLNTEAFF	TGTGCCAGCAGTGAGCTGGGGGGATTGAACACTGAAGCTTTCTTT
TRBV9	-	-	TRBJ2-2	CASSTGPLGTGELFF	TGTGCCAGCAGCACCGGACCGCTTGGCACCGGGGAGCTGTTTTTT
TRBV4-1	TRBD2	-	TRBJ2-7	CASSQPSGTVSYEQYF	TGCGCCAGCAGCCAACCTAGCGGGACAGTTTCCTACGAGCAGTACTTC
TRBV6-5	TRBD1	-	TRBJ1-2	CASSYLGGGYGYTF	TGTGCCAGCAGTTATTTAGGGGGCGGCTATGGCTACACCTTC
TRBV4-1	-	-	TRBJ2-7	CASSHKVGASAEQYF	TGCGCCAGCAGCCACAAAGTGGGGGCAAGCGCCGAGCAGTACTTC
TRBV6-5	-	medium-sized	TRBJ2-3	CASSYSSSTDTQYF	TGTGCCAGCAGTTACTCGTCGAGCACAGATACGCAGTATTTT
TRBV11-2	-	-	TRBJ2-7	CASSHLDEQYF	TGTGCCAGCAGCCACTTAGACGAGCAGTACTTC
TRBV7-8	-	-	TRBJ1-3	CASSLGVLFSGNTIYF	TGTGCCAGCAGCTTGGGGGTCCTATTCTCTGGAAACACCATATATTTT
TRBV6-1	-	-	TRBJ1-3	CASSEIGTGNTIYF	TGTGCCAGCAGTGAAATAGGGACTGGAAACACCATATATTTT
TRBV6-5	-	-	TRBJ2-7	CASTNENWGYEQYF	TGTGCCAGCACCAATGAAAACTGGGGCTACGAGCAGTACTTC
TRBV5-1	-	-	TRBJ2-5	CASSLLGETQYF	TGCGCCAGCAGCTTGCTCGGGGAGACCCAGTACTTC
TRBV7-9	TRBD1	-	TRBJ1-1	CASSRRQGPDTEAFF	TGTGCCAGCAGCCGTCGACAGGGGCCGGACACTGAAGCTTTCTTT
TRBV6-6	TRBD1	-	TRBJ1-1	CASSLGQGNTEAFF	TGTGCCAGCAGTTTGGGACAGGGAAACACTGAAGCTTTCTTT
TRBV14	TRBD2	-	TRBJ2-3	CASSQAHLTSGRAADTQYF	TGTGCCAGCAGCCAAGCCCACCTGACTAGCGGGAGGGCCGCAGATACGCAGTATTTT
TRBV7-8	TRBD2	-	TRBJ2-3	CASISSGGTDTQYF	TGTGCCAGCATCTCTAGCGGAGGCACAGATACGCAGTATTTT
TRBV7-9	TRBD2	-	TRBJ2-7	CASSLAGGTTSNLEQYF	TGTGCCAGCAGCTTAGCGGGAGGGACTACGAGTAATTTGGAGCAGTACTTC
TRBV11-2	TRBD1	-	TRBJ1-5	CASSLGTGGLVSNQPQHF	TGTGCCAGCAGCTTAGGCACAGGGGGACTAGTTAGCAATCAGCCCCAGCATTTT
TRBV28	TRBD1	-	TRBJ2-5	CASSVPPGQGALETQYF	TGTGCCAGCAGTGTCCCGCCGGGACAGGGGGCCTTGGAGACCCAGTACTTC
TRBV5-6	TRBD1	-	TRBJ2-1	CASRRTGATYNEQFF	TGTGCCAGCAGGCGTACAGGGGCCACCTACAATGAGCAGTTCTTC
TRBV27	-	-	TRBJ2-2	CASSLGGAGGELFF	TGTGCCAGCAGCCTGGGGGGGGCCGGCGGGGAGCTGTTTTTT
TRBV30	TRBD2	-	TRBJ2-7	CAWSVPETSGYEQYF	TGTGCCTGGAGTGTACCGGAGACTAGCGGGTACGAGCAGTACTTC
TRBV2	-	-	TRBJ2-2	CASSEGRASTGELFF	TGTGCCAGCAGTGAAGGGAGGGCGTCGACCGGGGAGCTGTTTTTT
TRBV9	TRBD1	-	TRBJ2-2	CASSVGAGGNTGELFF	TGTGCCAGCAGCGTAGGGGCAGGGGGGAACACCGGGGAGCTGTTTTTT
TRBV6-5	TRBD2	-	TRBJ2-5	CASSPGLAGQETQYF	TGTGCCAGCAGTCCCGGACTAGCGGGGCAAGAGACCCAGTACTTC